The 24 T cell receptor beta chains in this list originate from one sample, sequenced in a study of shared clonotypes between healthy human individuals. Produced via immunoSEQ multiplex PCR; TCRdb's table is partial and in-frame only. The sample holds 1.5 million to 1.9 million clones; approximately 98% are singletons and the top ten take 0.4% to 0.45%. Sequencing was done on a sample of naive CD4+ T cells sorted from blood. Subset of the sample: CD45RA+ positively selected. These receptors all come from a man aged 25 to 40 in good health.

Note on this clone: Other DNA sequences in the sample encode the same CDR3. The chain couples TRBV18 to TRBJ2-5; D might be TRBD2 (5 bases). The germline V and J ends were trimmed by 6 bases and 5 bases, with 10 bases remaining between them. This CDR3 region has 12 residues. CDR1 and CDR2 (germline): KGHSH, LQKENI. This CDR3 reads CASSPAGETQYF. As DNA, the CDR3 is TGTGCCAGCTCCCCGGCGGGTGAGACCCAGTACTTC.

The chain combines TRBV5-4 with TRBJ2-7; 11 bases line up with TRBD2. The CDR3 is 15 amino acids. With 3 bases clipped from V and 4 bases from J, the junction kept 6 bases outside the gene matches. CDR1 is SGHNT and CDR2 is YYREEE in the germline V gene (reference sequence). In DNA, the CDR3 is TGTGCCAGCAGCTCCCGACTAGCGGGACTATACGAGCAGTACTTC. It yields the protein CASSSRLAGLYEQYF. Full variable domain (remainder filled in from reference TRBV5-4 and TRBJ2-7): ETGVTQSPTHLIKTRGQQVTLRCSSQSGHNTVSWYQQALGQGPQFIFQYYREEENGRGNFPPRFSGLQFPNYSSELNVNALELDDSALYLCASSSRLAGLYEQYFGPGTRLTVT.

V and J are TRBV9 and TRBJ1-5; D is perhaps TRBD1 (5 bases). Trimming pared 2 bases from V and 4 bases from J, leaving 13 bases between. This CDR3 comprises 15 residues. CDR1 and CDR2 from the germline V gene are SGDLS and YYNGEE. CDR3 sequence reads: CASSVMAGPNQPQHF. The CDR3 region has the DNA TGTGCCAGCAGCGTTATGGCAGGGCCGAATCAGCCCCAGCATTTT.

This chain links TRBV28 with TRBJ2-7, with 11 bases lining up with TRBD2. Losses at the gene ends were 5 bases for V and 3 bases for J; bases not matched to a gene: 6. Germline V gene data show CDR1 as MDHEN and CDR2 as SYDVKM. This CDR3 is built from 15 residues. The CDR3 reads CASSTTSGSIYEQYF. The CDR3 DNA reads as TGTGCCAGCAGTACCACTAGCGGGAGTATCTACGAGCAGTACTTC.

The CDR3 here is CATERVGGLAFF. The CDR3 nucleotides read TGTGCCACGGAACGGGTAGGAGGGTTGGCTTTCTTT. The V gene is TRBV10-3, the J gene TRBJ1-1, with no clear D. This CDR3 spans 12 amino acids. V was trimmed by 10 bases and J by 11 bases, leaving 20 bases between them. Germline V gene data show CDR1 as ENHRY and CDR2 as SYGVKD.

This chain links TRBV5-1 with TRBJ1-1; 8 positions agree with TRBD1. The CDR3 sequence is 13 residues long. Per the germline V gene, CDR1 is SGHRS and CDR2 is YFSETQ. Trimming at V came to 4 bases and at J to 4 bases, leaving 3 bases not matched to a gene. The CDR3 sequence is CASSKQGGTEAFF. CDR3 nucleotide sequence: TGCGCCAGCAGCAAACAGGGGGGCACTGAAGCTTTCTTT.

The chain links TRBV6-5 to TRBJ1-2, with D perhaps matching TRBD1 (5 bases). The V and J ends lost 5 bases and 6 bases respectively, with 10 bases between them. Germline CDR1 is MNHEY and CDR2 is SVGAGI. The CDR3 sequence is 12 residues long. The CDR3 loop is CASSTGVHGYTF. CDR3 DNA sequence: TGTGCCAGCAGTACAGGAGTACATGGCTACACCTTC.

The chain employs TRBV9 and TRBJ2-7, with D unresolved. V was shortened by 3 bases and J by 5 bases, with 15 bases between the two germline ends. Germline CDR1 reads SGDLS; CDR2 reads YYNGEE. CDR3 length: 14 amino acids. CDR3 DNA sequence: TGTGCCAGCAGCGCGAGGACCTCCCTCCACGAGCAGTACTTC. As protein: CASSARTSLHEQYF.

The gene calls are TRBV28 and TRBJ2-7, with 7 bases aligning to TRBD1. This CDR3 has 15 amino acids. V was pared by 5 bases and J by 6 bases, with 13 bases of the junction left unmatched. From germline, CDR1 is MDHEN and CDR2 SYDVKM. CDR3 protein: CASSKLGQPWSEQYF. For the CDR3, the DNA is TGTGCCAGCAGTAAATTGGGACAGCCTTGGTCCGAGCAGTACTTC.

The chain has TRBV7-9 and TRBJ1-5, with 7 bases fitting TRBD1. CDR3 size: 18 residues. V shed 4 bases, J shed 0 bases, and the junction held 12 bases outside the gene matches. Germline CDR1 SEHNR, CDR2 FQNEAQ (reference sequence). Here the CDR3 DNA reads TGTGCCAGCAGCTGGAAATCCGGGACAGAGTATAGCAATCAGCCCCAGCATTTT. Amino acids: CASSWKSGTEYSNQPQHF.

The chain uses TRBV6-1 and TRBJ2-2; tentative D call: TRBD1 (5 bases). The V end lost 4 bases, the J end lost 4 bases, and 22 bases lay between the germline ends. The germline V gene encodes CDR1 MNHNS and CDR2 SASEGT. This CDR3 is built from 18 residues. The CDR3 reads CASSVGLGRAQSTGELFF. For the CDR3, the DNA is TGTGCCAGCAGTGTTGGGCTGGGCAGGGCGCAGTCCACCGGGGAGCTGTTTTTT.

The chain carries TRBV29-1 and TRBJ1-1, with unresolved D. The V gene lost 1 base and the J gene lost 1 base, with 13 bases spanning the gap. The CDR3 extends over 15 amino acids. Germline V lookup: CDR1 SQVTM, CDR2 ANQGSEA. This CDR3 is CSVEGPSMGNTEAFF. CDR3 coding DNA: TGCAGCGTTGAAGGGCCCAGCATGGGGAACACTGAAGCTTTCTTT.

The rearrangement joins TRBV18 to TRBJ2-1; 12 bases are shared with TRBD2. Germline V gene lookup returns CDR1 KGHSH and CDR2 LQKENI. The CDR3 length is 19 residues. The V gene end was trimmed by 2 bases and the J gene end by 4 bases; junction bases not matched to a gene: 12. The CDR3 region is CASSPRGLAGAEKYNEQFF. The CDR3 coding sequence is TGTGCCAGCTCACCAAGGGGACTAGCGGGCGCTGAAAAGTACAATGAGCAGTTCTTC.

The rearrangement joins TRBV14 to TRBJ2-5; 13 bases are a match to TRBD2. The V gene end was trimmed by 4 bases and the J gene end by 4 bases; junction bases not matched to a gene: 3. From germline, CDR1 is SGHDN and CDR2 FVKESK. The CDR3 is 15 amino acids. The CDR3: CASSLGLAGRETQYF. The CDR3 DNA is TGTGCCAGCAGCCTGGGACTAGCGGGAAGAGAGACCCAGTACTTC.

This rearrangement joins TRBV7-9 to TRBJ2-1; 9 nucleotides agree with TRBD1. The CDR3 contains 17 residues. V gave up 4 bases and J gave up 7 bases; unmatched junction bases: 14. Germline V gives CDR1 SEHNR, CDR2 FQNEAQ (reference sequence). The CDR3 here is CASSSLGGGQGKNEQFF. As DNA, the CDR3 is TGTGCCAGCAGCTCCCTTGGAGGGGGACAGGGTAAAAATGAGCAGTTCTTC.

The chain couples TRBV5-8 to TRBJ2-7; 7 bases line up with TRBD1. This CDR3 contains 14 residues. The germline V gene has CDR1 SGHTS and CDR2 YDEGEE. V lost 4 bases to trimming and J lost 3 bases; unmatched junction nucleotides: 7. Written as DNA, the CDR3 is TGTGCCAGCAGCCCGGGACAGCTCAACTACGAGCAGTACTTC. Translation: CASSPGQLNYEQYF.

This clone has a single count. The V and J genes are TRBV18 and TRBJ2-3; 7 positions agree with TRBD1. Germline V CDR1 and CDR2: KGHSH, LQKENI. With 3 bases clipped from V and 4 bases from J, the junction kept 10 bases outside the gene matches. The CDR3 length is 16 residues. The CDR3 loop reads CASSPPVTGNPDTQYF. The CDR3 nucleotides are TGTGCCAGCTCACCCCCCGTGACAGGGAACCCAGATACGCAGTATTTT.

The chain is built from TRBV27 and TRBJ1-5, with TRBD1 as a possible D gene (6 bases). Trimming cost V 6 bases and J 6 bases, with 15 bases left between them. Germline values: CDR1 MNHEY, CDR2 SMNVEV (reference sequence). CDR3 length equals 14 residues. CDR3 DNA sequence: TGTGCCAGCAGCCCTAACAGGGAGGGTCAGCCCCAGCATTTT. It encodes CASSPNREGQPQHF.

The chain couples TRBV7-2 to TRBJ2-7, with 10 bases matching TRBD1. V was pared by 1 base and J by 5 bases, with 5 bases of the junction left unmatched. The CDR3 has 15 amino acids. Germline V gene data show CDR1 as SGHTA and CDR2 as FQGNSA. The DNA for the CDR3 is TGTGCCAGCAGCTTAGGTCGGGACAGGGGCCACGAGCAGTACTTC. Residues: CASSLGRDRGHEQYF.

The V call is TRBV2, the J call TRBJ2-3; the D is unclear. V was cut by 2 bases and J by 6 bases, with 6 bases left in between. Germline CDR1 reads SNHLY; CDR2 reads FYNNEI. CDR3 size: 12 residues. CDR3 in amino acids: CASSEYRDTQYF. Written as DNA, the CDR3 is TGTGCCAGCAGTGAATATCGGGATACGCAGTATTTT.

The CDR3: CASSQGGPAGAKNIQYF. As DNA, the CDR3 is TGCGCCAGCAGCCAAGGGGGTCCGGCGGGGGCCAAAAACATTCAGTACTTC. The chain couples TRBV4-1 to TRBJ2-4; tentative D call: TRBD2 (6 bases). The CDR3 contains 17 residues. The ends were cut back, 1 base at V and 1 base at J, with 14 bases in the middle. Germline V CDR1 and CDR2: MGHRA, YSYEKL.

This clone occurred once. Other DNA sequences of this sample code for an identical CDR3. The V gene is TRBV9, the J gene TRBJ2-4, with 7 bases aligning to TRBD2. CDR3 length: 14 residues. J gave up 3 bases and V 0 bases, and 0 bases lay outside the gene matches. Per the germline V gene, CDR1 is SGDLS and CDR2 is YYNGEE. The chain's CDR3 is CASSVGGSKNIQYF. The CDR3 DNA follows: TGTGCCAGCAGCGTAGGCGGGAGCAAAAACATTCAGTACTTC.

The chain employs TRBV4-1 and TRBJ2-7, with 9 bases fitting TRBD1. The J segment lost 3 bases and the V segment lost 3 bases, leaving 6 bases of the junction unmatched. CDR1 is MGHRA and CDR2 is YSYEKL in the germline V gene. The CDR3 is made up of 15 amino acids. Here the CDR3 DNA reads TGCGCCAGCAGCCAGACGGACAGGGGACTCTACGAGCAGTACTTC. This gives the protein CASSQTDRGLYEQYF.

This chain joins TRBV4-1 and TRBJ2-5; 7 bases line up with TRBD2. The CDR3 is made up of 15 amino acids. The V gene's germline CDR1 is MGHRA and CDR2 YSYEKL. V trimming: 1 base; J trimming: 3 bases; junction bases outside the gene matches: 5. DNA for the CDR3: TGCGCCAGCAGCCAAGTTTCCCTAGCGGAAGAGACCCAGTACTTC. Translated: CASSQVSLAEETQYF.